This is a list of T cell receptor beta chains from one sample in a study of cytomegalovirus exposure and HLA in healthy donors. Libraries were prepared by immunoSEQ multiplex PCR; TCRdb keeps only in-frame clonotypes and omits some of them. The data contain roughly 150,000 clones, 75% of them singletons. What was sequenced was PBMCs. These receptors were collected from a female donor in good health and CMV-seronegative. CDR3s include the opening cysteine and the closing phenylalanine or tryptophan. D genes are given only for firm matches. Some rows mark clone size as missing; the rest say once, few, many or name a class of expanded clone.

TRBJ2-7 | TRBV27 | . | . | CASSLGRGYEQYF | TGTGCCAGCAGTTTGGGACGGGGGTACGAGCAGTACTTC
TRBJ2-1 | TRBV4-1 | TRBD2 | . | CASRVRGGRPYNEQFF | TGCGCCAGCAGAGTACGGGGCGGGAGGCCGTACAATGAGCAGTTCTTC
TRBJ2-1 | TRBV5-1 | TRBD2 | . | CASSWPGGSSSEQFF | TGCGCCAGCAGCTGGCCTGGCGGGAGTAGTAGTGAGCAGTTCTTC
TRBJ1-5 | TRBV30 | . | . | CAWSFGQGGQPQHF | TGTGCCTGGAGTTTCGGGCAGGGCGGTCAGCCCCAGCATTTT
TRBJ1-2 | TRBV14 | . | . | CASSQGIGRYTF | TGTGCCAGCAGCCAAGGAATCGGCAGGTACACCTTC
TRBJ1-5 | TRBV18 | TRBD1 | . | CASSPMGTGRGNQPQHF | TGTGCCAGCTCACCAATGGGGACAGGGAGAGGCAATCAGCCCCAGCATTTT
TRBJ2-5 | TRBV18 | TRBD2 | . | CASSPQLAGVVETQYF | TGTGCCAGCTCACCACAGCTAGCGGGGGTAGTGGAGACCCAGTACTTC
TRBJ2-7 | TRBV13 | . | . | CASSLRGGALDEQYF | TGTGCCAGCAGCTTGAGGGGGGGGGCTTTAGACGAGCAGTACTTC
TRBJ1-1 | TRBV19 | . | . | CASSIDPGTEAFF | TGTGCCAGTAGTATAGACCCAGGTACTGAAGCTTTCTTT
TRBJ2-1 | TRBV4-3 | TRBD1 | . | CASSQDEGQGNNEQFF | TGCGCCAGCAGCCAAGATGAGGGACAGGGGAACAATGAGCAGTTCTTC
TRBJ2-2 | TRBV28 | TRBD1 | few | CASSPGGARTGELFF | TGTGCCAGCAGTCCAGGGGGCGCAAGGACCGGGGAGCTGTTTTTT
TRBJ2-1 | TRBV5-1 | TRBD2 | . | CASSSPREASYNEQFF | TGCGCCAGCAGTTCGCCCCGGGAGGCCTCCTACAATGAGCAGTTCTTC
TRBJ1-5 | TRBV18 | TRBD1 | . | CASSQGVDQPQHF | TGTGCCAGCTCCCAGGGGGTAGATCAGCCCCAGCATTTT
TRBJ1-1 | TRBV5-7 | TRBD1 | . | CASSPRPGQGSEAFF | TGTGCCAGCAGCCCTCGACCGGGACAGGGCTCTGAAGCTTTCTTT
TRBJ2-1 | TRBV6-5 | . | . | CASTHRAYGDEQFF | TGTGCCAGCACCCACAGGGCCTACGGTGATGAGCAGTTCTTC
TRBJ1-2 | TRBV5-8 | . | . | CASREDGYTF | TGTGCCAGCCGGGAGGACGGCTACACCTTC
TRBJ1-5 | TRBV28 | TRBD1 | . | CASSFSRFRGEPQHF | TGTGCCAGCAGTTTTTCCAGGTTCAGGGGGGAGCCCCAGCATTTT
TRBJ2-2 | TRBV15 | TRBD2 | few | CATSPGLSHTGELFF | TGTGCCACCAGCCCGGGACTATCCCACACCGGGGAGCTGTTTTTT
TRBJ2-5 | TRBV5-1 | TRBD2 | . | CASSLLPGLAGTQETQYF | TGCGCCAGCAGCTTATTACCGGGACTAGCGGGGACCCAAGAGACCCAGTACTTC
TRBJ2-1 | TRBV30 | TRBD2 | . | CAASRASGEQFF | TGTGCCGCATCCCGGGCTAGCGGTGAGCAGTTCTTC
TRBJ2-4 | TRBV7-9 | TRBD1 | . | CASSFGTGEAKNIQYF | TGTGCCAGCAGCTTTGGGACAGGGGAGGCCAAAAACATTCAGTACTTC
TRBJ2-2 | TRBV2 | . | . | CASRRDTGELFF | TGTGCCAGCAGGCGGGACACCGGGGAGCTGTTTTTT
TRBJ2-1 | TRBV6-1 | . | . | CASGGAGSLYNEQFF | TGTGCCAGCGGAGGTGCGGGATCCCTCTACAATGAGCAGTTCTTC
TRBJ2-7 | TRBV13 | TRBD1 | . | CASSFPGQGAREQYF | TGTGCCAGCAGCTTCCCGGGACAGGGGGCGAGGGAGCAGTACTTC
TRBJ1-5 | TRBV2 | . | . | CASTGGFSNQPQHF | TGTGCCAGCACGGGGGGCTTCAGCAATCAGCCCCAGCATTTT
TRBJ2-1 | TRBV28 | TRBD2 | once | CAILGGTSVFGYEQFF | TGTGCCATCCTTGGCGGGACTAGCGTTTTTGGCTATGAGCAGTTCTTC
TRBJ1-2 | TRBV5-5 | . | few | CASSRTDYGYTF | TGTGCCAGCAGCCGGACAGACTATGGCTACACCTTC
TRBJ1-1 | TRBV5-4 | TRBD1 | . | CASSSLTGGTEAFF | TGTGCCAGCAGCTCTCTGACAGGGGGCACTGAAGCTTTCTTT
TRBJ1-5 | TRBV7-2 | TRBD1 | few | CASSWDSRSNQPQHF | TGTGCCAGCAGCTGGGACAGCCGGAGCAATCAGCCCCAGCATTTT
TRBJ2-3 | TRBV7-8 | TRBD2 | once | CASSFPLERATTSGWDTQYF | TGTGCCAGCAGCTTCCCCCTAGAGCGGGCTACTACTAGCGGGTGGGATACGCAGTATTTT
TRBJ2-1 | TRBV5-1 | . | once | CASSLGGSYNEQFF | TGCGCCAGCAGCTTAGGGGGATCCTACAATGAGCAGTTCTTC
TRBJ2-2 | TRBV5-4 | . | . | CASSMEPSESGELFF | TGTGCCAGCAGCATGGAACCTAGCGAATCCGGGGAGCTGTTTTTT
TRBJ1-2 | TRBV6-5 | . | . | CASSYSSRERSGYTF | TGTGCCAGCAGTTACTCGTCAAGGGAGCGGTCTGGCTACACCTTC
TRBJ2-3 | TRBV28 | TRBD2 | . | CASTPPLGLAGTDTQYF | TGTGCCAGTACACCTCCCCTGGGACTAGCGGGCACAGATACGCAGTATTTT
TRBJ1-5 | TRBV21-1 | . | once | CASSKVSSGKRRGNQPQHF | TGTGCCAGCAGCAAAGTTAGCTCAGGGAAAAGACGGGGCAATCAGCCCCAGCATTTT
TRBJ2-5 | TRBV6-6 | TRBD1 | . | CASSYNHRGPRTQYF | TGTGCCAGCAGTTACAATCACAGGGGCCCCAGGACCCAGTACTTC
TRBJ2-3 | TRBV18 | TRBD1 | . | CASSRRKGQSTDTQYF | TGTGCCAGCTCGCGCCGGAAGGGACAGTCCACAGATACGCAGTATTTT
TRBJ2-1 | TRBV7-3 | . | . | CASSFNTGNEQFF | TGTGCCAGCAGCTTTAACACAGGGAATGAGCAGTTCTTC
TRBJ2-1 | TRBV6-6 | TRBD1 | . | CASAGGPYNEQFF | TGTGCCAGCGCAGGGGGACCCTACAATGAGCAGTTCTTC
TRBJ2-5 | TRBV2 | TRBD1 | . | CASSIANFRGQYF | TGTGCCAGCAGCATAGCAAACTTCAGGGGGCAGTACTTC
TRBJ2-7 | TRBV12-5 | . | . | CASSQGWDYEQYF | TGTGCTAGTAGCCAGGGCTGGGACTACGAGCAGTACTTC
TRBJ1-5 | TRBV5-4 | . | . | CASNTGGSNQPQHF | TGTGCCAGCAACACGGGGGGTAGCAATCAGCCCCAGCATTTT
TRBJ1-1 | TRBV30 | . | . | CAWSVVSVNTEAFF | TGTGCCTGGAGTGTAGTTAGTGTGAACACTGAAGCTTTCTTT
TRBJ1-1 | TRBV7-8 | TRBD1 | . | CASTVAGQWVGTEAFF | TGTGCCAGCACCGTAGCGGGACAGTGGGTTGGCACTGAAGCTTTCTTT
TRBJ2-1 | TRBV7-3 | . | . | CASSALPPSSYNEQFF | TGTGCCAGCAGCGCCCTCCCCCCGAGCTCCTACAATGAGCAGTTCTTC
TRBJ2-7 | TRBV7-9 | . | . | CASSSREIPGEQYF | TGTGCCAGCAGCTCACGAGAAATCCCCGGCGAGCAGTACTTC
TRBJ2-2 | TRBV19 | TRBD1 | . | CASSGGQGAGTGELFF | TGTGCCAGTAGTGGGGGACAGGGGGCAGGGACCGGGGAGCTGTTTTTT
TRBJ2-7 | TRBV4-1 | TRBD1 | . | CASSQDSSRGPGEQYF | TGCGCCAGCAGCCAAGATTCATCTAGGGGGCCAGGTGAGCAGTACTTC
TRBJ2-1 | TRBV10-3 | TRBD2 | . | CAIKPAGAAYNEQFF | TGTGCCATCAAACCCGCGGGAGCAGCCTACAATGAGCAGTTCTTC
TRBJ2-2 | TRBV28 | . | . | CASRQANTGELFF | TGTGCCAGCAGGCAGGCCAACACCGGGGAGCTGTTTTTT
TRBJ2-7 | TRBV7-2 | . | . | CASSPGTEYEQYF | TGTGCCAGCAGCCCCGGGACTGAATACGAGCAGTACTTC
TRBJ2-3 | TRBV30 | TRBD2 | . | CAWSTGGTDTQYF | TGTGCCTGGAGCACGGGGGGTACAGATACGCAGTATTTT
TRBJ1-4 | TRBV4-1 | . | . | CASSQVLYQPWGEKLFF | TGCGCCAGCAGCCAAGTTTTGTATCAGCCATGGGGCGAAAAACTGTTTTTT
TRBJ2-5 | TRBV9 | TRBD2 | once | CASSVGQWRREGRGETQYF | TGTGCCAGCAGCGTAGGACAGTGGAGACGGGAGGGCCGCGGGGAGACCCAGTACTTC
TRBJ1-1 | TRBV5-1 | TRBD1 | . | CASGTDPYTEAFF | TGCGCCAGCGGGACAGATCCCTACACTGAAGCTTTCTTT
TRBJ2-5 | TRBV27 | TRBD1 | . | CASSLGPGTEETQYF | TGTGCCAGCAGTTTGGGCCCAGGGACAGAAGAGACCCAGTACTTC
TRBJ1-2 | TRBV9 | . | . | CASSVIGTDSYGYTF | TGTGCCAGCAGCGTAATAGGAACCGACTCCTATGGCTACACCTTC
TRBJ2-7 | TRBV28 | . | . | CASSPQLYEQYF | TGTGCCAGCAGTCCACAGCTCTACGAGCAGTACTTC
TRBJ1-5 | TRBV7-6 | . | . | CASSLAAGMVNQPQHF | TGTGCCAGCAGCTTAGCCGCAGGGATGGTAAATCAGCCCCAGCATTTT